Listed below are T cell receptor beta chains from one sample, sequenced in a study of hypomethylating agent response in myelodysplastic syndrome. Some clones are missing from TCRdb's copy, which holds only in-frame ones; the method was immunoSEQ multiplex PCR. This table holds about 10,000 clones, 83% found once. This material consisted of bone marrow, taken before or after starting hypomethylating agent treatment for myelodysplastic syndrome (not recorded which). The receptors come from a human donor with myelodysplastic syndrome. Both conserved end residues are part of each CDR3. Each record gives: D gene, J gene, clone size, V gene, CDR3 protein, CDR3 DNA. D genes are given only for firm matches. Some rows have no size entry. The others give once, few or many, or a class for an expanded clone.

NA	TRBJ2-7	NA	TRBV9	CASSVDGADSYEQYF	TGTGCCAGCAGCGTAGATGGGGCGGATTCCTACGAGCAGTACTTC
NA	TRBJ2-1	few	TRBV6-4	CASSDERGPGKQFF	TGTGCCAGCAGTGACGAACGTGGCCCAGGAAAGCAGTTCTTC
TRBD2	TRBJ2-1	NA	TRBV10-1	CASSDWGLAGGEQFF	TGCGCCAGCAGTGACTGGGGACTAGCGGGAGGTGAGCAGTTCTTC
NA	TRBJ2-1	NA	TRBV7-7	CASSPQPGPYNEQFF	TGTGCCAGCAGCCCCCAGCCGGGGCCCTACAATGAGCAGTTCTTC
NA	TRBJ2-7	NA	TRBV7-9	CASSLEGGGAEQYF	TGTGCCAGCAGCTTAGAGGGGGGGGGCGCCGAGCAGTACTTC
NA	TRBJ1-2	NA	TRBV11-2	CASSAPMLANYGYTF	TGTGCCAGCAGCGCGCCGATGCTCGCTAACTATGGCTACACCTTC
NA	TRBJ2-7	NA	TRBV10-3	CAISGGGGPYEQYF	TGTGCCATCAGTGGGGGTGGTGGACCCTACGAGCAGTACTTC
TRBD1	TRBJ2-1	NA	TRBV14	CASSGTGSWNEQFF	TGTGCCAGCTCCGGGACAGGGTCTTGGAATGAGCAGTTCTTC
TRBD2	TRBJ2-1	NA	TRBV7-3	CASSLGLAANEQFF	TGTGCCAGCAGCTTGGGACTAGCGGCGAATGAGCAGTTCTTC
NA	TRBJ1-5	NA	TRBV19	CASSIVRPGNQPQHF	TGTGCCAGTAGTATAGTCCGGCCAGGAAATCAGCCCCAGCATTTT
NA	TRBJ2-1	NA	TRBV5-1	CASSLAVSNRFNEQFF	TGCGCCAGCAGCTTGGCCGTTTCGAACCGATTCAATGAGCAGTTCTTC
NA	TRBJ1-3	NA	TRBV18	CASTEQPSGNTIYF	TGTGCCAGCACGGAGCAGCCATCTGGAAACACCATATATTTT
NA	TRBJ2-5	NA	TRBV4-1	CASSPAPRGALEETQYF	TGCGCCAGCAGCCCCGCCCCTCGAGGGGCCTTAGAAGAGACCCAGTACTTC
NA	TRBJ1-4	NA	TRBV11-2	CASSFGGADEKLFF	TGTGCCAGCAGCTTCGGGGGCGCGGATGAAAAACTGTTTTTT
TRBD2	TRBJ2-7	NA	TRBV11-2	CASSSASGGFYEQYF	TGTGCCAGCAGCTCAGCTAGCGGGGGGTTCTACGAGCAGTACTTC
TRBD1	TRBJ2-2	NA	TRBV29-1	CSVTGAGTGELFF	TGCAGCGTGACAGGGGCAGGCACCGGGGAGCTGTTTTTT
NA	TRBJ2-3	NA	TRBV5-1	CASSLVGSPTDTQYF	TGCGCCAGCAGCTTGGTGGGTTCCCCCACAGATACGCAGTATTTT
TRBD1	TRBJ1-4	NA	TRBV10-3	CAISEGGATNEKLFF	TGTGCCATCAGTGAAGGGGGCGCAACTAATGAAAAACTGTTTTTT
NA	TRBJ1-6	NA	TRBV5-1	CASSLGGPGNSPLHF	TGCGCCAGCAGCTTGGGGGGACCGGGAAATTCACCCCTCCACTTT
TRBD1	TRBJ1-6	NA	TRBV5-1	CASSFGTLLRTGDNSPLHF	TGCGCCAGCAGCTTTGGGACCCTACTGAGGACAGGAGATAATTCACCCCTCCACTTT
NA	TRBJ2-6	NA	TRBV30	CAWSVRSGANVLTF	TGTGCCTGGAGTGTAAGGTCTGGGGCCAACGTCCTGACTTTC
NA	TRBJ2-7	few	TRBV27	CASSPQDSPGYEQYF	TGTGCCAGCAGTCCCCAGGACTCTCCTGGCTACGAGCAGTACTTC
TRBD2	TRBJ2-2	NA	TRBV5-4	CASSLNSGTGELFF	TGTGCCAGCAGCTTAAATAGCGGGACCGGGGAGCTGTTTTTT
NA	TRBJ2-7	NA	TRBV6-5	CASSSVPPAYEQYF	TGTGCCAGCAGTTCGGTTCCTCCGGCCTACGAGCAGTACTTC
NA	TRBJ2-7	NA	TRBV9	CASSVETGLEEQYF	TGTGCCAGCAGCGTTGAAACAGGGTTGGAAGAGCAGTACTTC
NA	TRBJ2-7	NA	TRBV19	CASSIAPGYEQYF	TGTGCCAGTAGTATCGCTCCCGGCTACGAGCAGTACTTC
NA	TRBJ1-1	NA	TRBV19	CASSIGPGRMNTEAFF	TGTGCCAGTAGTATAGGCCCGGGACGGATGAACACTGAAGCTTTCTTT
NA	TRBJ1-5	NA	TRBV28	CASSLGRDYQPQHF	TGTGCCAGCAGTTTAGGCAGGGATTATCAGCCCCAGCATTTT
TRBD1	TRBJ1-4	NA	TRBV6-1	CASSSRDRSYEKLFF	TGTGCCAGCAGTAGCCGGGACAGGAGTTATGAAAAACTGTTTTTT
TRBD1	TRBJ2-7	few	TRBV11-2	CASSPRFGQGYEQYF	TGTGCCAGCAGCCCCCGATTTGGACAGGGTTACGAGCAGTACTTC
NA	TRBJ2-2	NA	TRBV5-4	CASSSDGGRTGELFF	TGTGCCAGCAGCTCTGATGGGGGGAGGACCGGGGAGCTGTTTTTT
TRBD2	TRBJ2-3	NA	TRBV5-1	CASSLGLAGGPTDTQYF	TGCGCCAGCAGCCTAGGACTAGCGGGGGGGCCCACAGATACGCAGTATTTT
TRBD1	TRBJ1-1	NA	TRBV27	CASSLSVGQGRTEAFF	TGTGCCAGCAGTTTATCCGTTGGACAGGGGAGGACTGAAGCTTTCTTT
TRBD1	TRBJ1-4	NA	TRBV6-5	CASSGTGATNEKLFF	TGTGCCAGCAGTGGGACAGGGGCAACTAATGAAAAACTGTTTTTT
NA	TRBJ2-7	few	TRBV6-1	CASSDPGTDDF	TGTGCCAGCAGTGACCCCGGGACTGATGACTTC